This TCR beta chain was retrieved from a study of identical twins. Study-level results: Beta out-of-frame sequences showed weaker excess sharing between twins. Conclusions rested on cross-sectional statistics rather than following the same donors. Out-of-frame alpha sequences shared by twins were enriched for low generation probability. Abundant cord blood beta clonotypes carried fewer insertions; memory repertoires showed none.

This clonotype was seen ten or more times. Its antigen is currently unknown. The CDR3 has 13 amino acids. Trimming took 6 bases from V and 6 from J; bases not matched to a gene: 0. TCRdb re-called the 5' RACE reads through MiXCR, storing one row per CDR3 protein. In the table there are approximately 1.8 million distinct CDR3 sequences, about 32% of which are singletons. The sample consisted of cord blood. The chain is built from TRBV12-3 or TRBV12-4 and TRBJ2-1; TRBD2 matches 12 bases. The sequence was collected from a newborn girl in good health. CDR3 residues: CASRTSGSNEQFF. The CDR3 DNA is TGTGCCAGCAGGACTAGCGGGAGCAATGAGCAGTTCTTC.